The TCR beta chain under discussion was sequenced for a study of Graves' ophthalmopathy and Graves' hyperthyroidism. The wider study: Peripheral blood was collected at initial diagnosis, before any treatment.

CDR3 length: 13 amino acids. V shed 0 bases and J shed 2 bases, with 6 bases lying between them. The germline gives CDR1 DFQATT, CDR2 SNEGSKA (reference sequence). As the template, RNA transcripts were used to amplify TCR beta CDR3 regions. Second-round multiplex PCR followed a first-round RT-PCR using HTBI primers. MiXCR, applied by TCRdb to the multiplex PCR reads, yields one record per CDR3 protein. Counted here are around 670,000 distinct CDR3 sequences, roughly 40% occurring once; the ten biggest clones make up 44%. A remark on this clonotype: Its antigen is unidentified.

Regarding the study as a whole: Among expanded thyroid clonotypes above 0.001 frequency, most also occurred in blood.

V and J are TRBV20-1 and TRBJ2-3; no reliable D call. This TCR was sampled from an adult man with Graves' ophthalmopathy. Sequencing was done on a sample of peripheral blood. The CDR3: CSARDSNTDTQYF. The CDR3 DNA reads TGCAGTGCTAGAGACAGCAACACAGATACGCAGTATTTT.